This TCR beta chain originates from a study of vaccination effects on CD4 cells after COVID-19. For the study at large: Each participant was administered two doses of either the BNT162b2 or the mRNA-1273 vaccine.

The data were produced by immunoSEQ multiplex PCR, yet TCRdb's version contains in-frame clones alone and is incomplete. The table includes approximately 31,000 clones, about 69% detected once. This clone was counted between two and nine times. Its antigen is undetermined. The germline V gene has CDR1 LGHDT and CDR2 YNNKEL (reference sequence). J gave up 0 bases and V 0 bases, and 4 bases lay outside the gene matches. CDR3 length: 17 residues. Antigen-specific CD4+ T cells expanded by the ViraFEST assay with viral peptide pools were then sequenced. With 9 to 11 days of culture completed, CD4+ T cells were isolated. Their SARS-CoV-2 infection, verified by PCR, occurred between March and December 2020.

This sequence originates from a human donor who had a prior SARS-CoV-2 infection. The chain uses TRBV3-1 (or the pseudogene TRBV3-2) and TRBJ2-1; 8 nucleotides match TRBD2. The sequencing here drew on CD4+ T cells from PBMCs cultured with a peptide pool, taken before COVID-19 vaccination. The CDR3 coding sequence is TGTGCCAGCAGCCAAGATCCGAGCGGGAGCTCCTACAATGAGCAGTTCTTC. This codes for CASSQDPSGSSYNEQFF.